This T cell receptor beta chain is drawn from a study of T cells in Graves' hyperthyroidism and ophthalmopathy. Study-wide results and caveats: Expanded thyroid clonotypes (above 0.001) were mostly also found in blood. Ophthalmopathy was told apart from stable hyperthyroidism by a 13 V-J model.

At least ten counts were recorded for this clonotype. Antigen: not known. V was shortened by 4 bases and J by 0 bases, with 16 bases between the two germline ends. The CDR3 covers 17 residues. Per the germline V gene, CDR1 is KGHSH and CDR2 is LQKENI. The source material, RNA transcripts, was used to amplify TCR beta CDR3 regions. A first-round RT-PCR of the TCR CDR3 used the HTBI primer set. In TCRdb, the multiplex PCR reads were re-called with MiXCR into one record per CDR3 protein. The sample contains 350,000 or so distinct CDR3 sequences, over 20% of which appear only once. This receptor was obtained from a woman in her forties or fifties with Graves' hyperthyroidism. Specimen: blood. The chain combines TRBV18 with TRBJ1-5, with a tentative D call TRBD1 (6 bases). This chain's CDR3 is CASSLESRGFSNQPQHF. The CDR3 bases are TGTGCCAGCTCACTTGAGTCCAGGGGCTTTAGCAATCAGCCCCAGCATTTT.